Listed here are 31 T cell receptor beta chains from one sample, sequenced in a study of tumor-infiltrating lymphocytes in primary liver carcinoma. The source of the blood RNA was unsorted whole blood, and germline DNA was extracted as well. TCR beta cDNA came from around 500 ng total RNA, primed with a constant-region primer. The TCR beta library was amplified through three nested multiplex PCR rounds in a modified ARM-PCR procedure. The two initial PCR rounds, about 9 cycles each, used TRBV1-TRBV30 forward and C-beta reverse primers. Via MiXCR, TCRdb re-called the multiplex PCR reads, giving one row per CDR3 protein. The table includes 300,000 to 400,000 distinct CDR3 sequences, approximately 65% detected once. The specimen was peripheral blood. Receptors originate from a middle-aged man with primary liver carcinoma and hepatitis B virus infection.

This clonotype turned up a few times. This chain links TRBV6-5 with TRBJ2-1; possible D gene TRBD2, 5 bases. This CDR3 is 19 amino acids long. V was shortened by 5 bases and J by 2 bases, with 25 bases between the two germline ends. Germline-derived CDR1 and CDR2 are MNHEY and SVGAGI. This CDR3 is CASSHPSAKRGRTYNEQFF. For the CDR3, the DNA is TGTGCCAGCAGTCACCCTTCGGCGAAGCGAGGGAGAACCTACAATGAGCAGTTCTTC.

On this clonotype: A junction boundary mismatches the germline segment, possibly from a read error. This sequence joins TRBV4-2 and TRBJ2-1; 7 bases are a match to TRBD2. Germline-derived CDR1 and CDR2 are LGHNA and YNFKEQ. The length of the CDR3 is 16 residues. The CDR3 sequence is CASCPWEGFGIDELFF. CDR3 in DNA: TGTGCCAGCTGCCCCTGGGAGGGGTTCGGGATTGATGAGCTGTTCTTC.

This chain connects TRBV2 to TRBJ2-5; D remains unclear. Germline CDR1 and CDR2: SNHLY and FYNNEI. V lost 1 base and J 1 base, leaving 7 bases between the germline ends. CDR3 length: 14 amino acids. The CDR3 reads CASSEGQIQETQYF. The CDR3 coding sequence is TGTGCCAGCAGTGAAGGGCAGATCCAAGAGACCCAGTACTTC.

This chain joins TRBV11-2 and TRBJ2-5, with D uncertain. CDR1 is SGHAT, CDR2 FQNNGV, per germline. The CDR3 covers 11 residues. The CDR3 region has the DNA TGTGTCAACAGCTTAGATAATGTGCAGTACTTC. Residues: CVNSLDNVQYF.

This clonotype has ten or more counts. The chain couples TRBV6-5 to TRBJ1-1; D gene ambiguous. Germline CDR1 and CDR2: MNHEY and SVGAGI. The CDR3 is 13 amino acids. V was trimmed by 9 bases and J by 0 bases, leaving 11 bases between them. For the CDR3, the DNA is TGTGCCAGTAACAGAAGGGTGAACACTGAAGCTTTCTTT. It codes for CASNRRVNTEAFF.

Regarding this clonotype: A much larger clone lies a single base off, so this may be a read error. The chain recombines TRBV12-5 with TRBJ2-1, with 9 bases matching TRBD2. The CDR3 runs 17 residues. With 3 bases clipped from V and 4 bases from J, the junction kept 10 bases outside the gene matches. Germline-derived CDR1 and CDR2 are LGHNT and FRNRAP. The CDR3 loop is CASGFLAGTSCYNEQFF. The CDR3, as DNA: TGTGCTAGTGGTTTCCTAGCCGGGACTAGCTGTTACAATGAGCAGTTCTTC.

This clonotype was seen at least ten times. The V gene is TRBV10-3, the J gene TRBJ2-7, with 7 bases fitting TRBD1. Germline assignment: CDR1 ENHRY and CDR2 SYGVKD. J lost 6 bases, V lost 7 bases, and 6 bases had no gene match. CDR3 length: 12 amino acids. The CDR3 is CAIIDRDGEQYF. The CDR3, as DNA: TGTGCCATCATAGACAGGGACGGCGAGCAGTACTTC.

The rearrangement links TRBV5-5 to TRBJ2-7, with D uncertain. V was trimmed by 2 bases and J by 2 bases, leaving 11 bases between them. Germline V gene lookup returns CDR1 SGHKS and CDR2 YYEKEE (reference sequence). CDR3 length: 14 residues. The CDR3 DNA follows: TGTGCCAGCAGCTTCCTTGTCGGCCCCTACGAGCAGTACTTC. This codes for CASSFLVGPYEQYF.

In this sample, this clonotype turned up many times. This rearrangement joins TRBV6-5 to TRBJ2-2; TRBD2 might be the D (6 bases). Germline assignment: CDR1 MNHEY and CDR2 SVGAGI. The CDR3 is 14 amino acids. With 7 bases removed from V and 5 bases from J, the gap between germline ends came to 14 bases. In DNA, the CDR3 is TGTGCCAGCATGTGGTCTAGCGATACCGGGGAGCTGTTTTTT. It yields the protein CASMWSSDTGELFF.

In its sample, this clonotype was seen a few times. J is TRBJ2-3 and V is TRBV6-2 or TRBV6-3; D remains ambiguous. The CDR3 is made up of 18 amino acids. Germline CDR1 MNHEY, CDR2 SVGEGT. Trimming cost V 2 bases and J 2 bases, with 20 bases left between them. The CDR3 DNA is TGTGCCAGCAGTTACAATCTTCGGTCGGTCTCACACACAGATACGCAGTATTTT. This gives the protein CASSYNLRSVSHTDTQYF.

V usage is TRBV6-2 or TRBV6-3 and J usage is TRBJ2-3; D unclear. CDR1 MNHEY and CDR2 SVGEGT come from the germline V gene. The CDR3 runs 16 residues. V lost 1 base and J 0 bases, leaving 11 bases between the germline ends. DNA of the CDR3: TGTGCCAGCAGTTACTTATCGACCCCTAGCACAGATACGCAGTATTTT. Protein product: CASSYLSTPSTDTQYF.

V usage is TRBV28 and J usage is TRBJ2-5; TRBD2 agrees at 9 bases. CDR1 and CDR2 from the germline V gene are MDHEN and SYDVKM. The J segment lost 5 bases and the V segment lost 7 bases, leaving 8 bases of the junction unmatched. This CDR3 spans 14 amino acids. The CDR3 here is CASNRLAGWETQYF. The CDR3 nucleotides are TGTGCCAGCAACAGGCTAGCGGGATGGGAGACCCAGTACTTC.

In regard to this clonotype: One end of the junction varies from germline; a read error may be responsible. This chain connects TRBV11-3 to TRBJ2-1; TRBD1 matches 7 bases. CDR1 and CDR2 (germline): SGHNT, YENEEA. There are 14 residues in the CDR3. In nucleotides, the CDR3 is TGTCCCAGCAGCTTCGGGACAGTATACAATGAGCAGTTCTTC. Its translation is CPSSFGTVYNEQFF.

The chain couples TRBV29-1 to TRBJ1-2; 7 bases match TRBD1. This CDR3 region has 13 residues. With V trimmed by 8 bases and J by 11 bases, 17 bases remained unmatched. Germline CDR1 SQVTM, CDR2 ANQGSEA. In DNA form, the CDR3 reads TGCAGCATTGCGGGGACAGCCGGAGGAGGTTACACCTTC. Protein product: CSIAGTAGGGYTF.

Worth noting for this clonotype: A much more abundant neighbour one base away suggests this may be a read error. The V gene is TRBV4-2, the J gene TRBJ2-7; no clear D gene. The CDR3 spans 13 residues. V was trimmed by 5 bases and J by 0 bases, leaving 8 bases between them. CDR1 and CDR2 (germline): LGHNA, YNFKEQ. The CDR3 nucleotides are TGTGCCAGCAGCGCTACATGCTCCTACGAGCAGTACTTC. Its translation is CASSATCSYEQYF.

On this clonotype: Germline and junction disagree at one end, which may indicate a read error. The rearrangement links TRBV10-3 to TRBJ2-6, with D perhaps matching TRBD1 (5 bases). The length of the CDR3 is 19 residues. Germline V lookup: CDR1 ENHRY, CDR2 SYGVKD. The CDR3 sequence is CANSETYRRTLSGANVLTF. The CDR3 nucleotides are TGTGCCAACAGTGAGACCTACCGACGGACCCTCTCTGGGGCCAACGTCCTGACCTTC.

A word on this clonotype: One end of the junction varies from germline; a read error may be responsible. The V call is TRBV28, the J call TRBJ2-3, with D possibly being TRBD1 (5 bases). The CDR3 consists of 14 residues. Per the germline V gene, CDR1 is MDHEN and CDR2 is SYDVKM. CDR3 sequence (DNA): TGTGCCAGCAGTTTGCAGGGTAGCACAGAAACGCAGTATTTT. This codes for CASSLQGSTETQYF.

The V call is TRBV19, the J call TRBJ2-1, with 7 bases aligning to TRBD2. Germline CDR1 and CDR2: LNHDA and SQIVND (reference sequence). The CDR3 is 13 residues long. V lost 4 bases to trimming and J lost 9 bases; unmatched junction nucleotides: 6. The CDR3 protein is CASSTGLVLEQFF. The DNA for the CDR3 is TGTGCCAGTAGTACTGGACTAGTTCTTGAGCAGTTCTTC.

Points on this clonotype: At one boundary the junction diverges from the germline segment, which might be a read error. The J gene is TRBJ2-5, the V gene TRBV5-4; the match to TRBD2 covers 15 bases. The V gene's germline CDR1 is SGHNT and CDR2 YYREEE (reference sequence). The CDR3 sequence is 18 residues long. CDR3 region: CAGSWTSGRARSGETQYF. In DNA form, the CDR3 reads TGTGCCGGCAGTTGGACTAGCGGGAGGGCACGATCGGGGGAGACCCAGTACTTC.

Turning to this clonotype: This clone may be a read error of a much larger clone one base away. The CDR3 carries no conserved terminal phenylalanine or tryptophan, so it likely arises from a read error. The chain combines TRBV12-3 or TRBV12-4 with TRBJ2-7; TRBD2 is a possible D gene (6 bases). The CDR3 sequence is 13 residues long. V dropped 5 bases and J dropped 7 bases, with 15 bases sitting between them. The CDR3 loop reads CASSPRGRGEQYS. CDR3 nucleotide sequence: TGTGCCAGCAGTCCCCGCGGACGGGGGGAGCAGTACTCC.

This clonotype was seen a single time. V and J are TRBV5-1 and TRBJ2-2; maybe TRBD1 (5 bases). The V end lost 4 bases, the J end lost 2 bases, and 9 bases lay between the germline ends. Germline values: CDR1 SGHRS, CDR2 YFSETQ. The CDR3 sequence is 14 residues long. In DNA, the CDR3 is TGCGCCAGCAGCCCCAGGGATAACACCGGGGAGCTGTTTTTT. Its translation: CASSPRDNTGELFF.

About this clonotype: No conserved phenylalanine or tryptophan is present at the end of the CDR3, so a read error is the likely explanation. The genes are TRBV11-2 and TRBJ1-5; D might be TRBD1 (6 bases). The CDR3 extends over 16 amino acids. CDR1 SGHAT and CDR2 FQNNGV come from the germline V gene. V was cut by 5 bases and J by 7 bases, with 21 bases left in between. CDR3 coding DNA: TGTGCCAGCAGCCCAGGGGTGGGCAGGGCACGGCAGCCCCAGCATTAT. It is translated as CASSPGVGRARQPQHY.

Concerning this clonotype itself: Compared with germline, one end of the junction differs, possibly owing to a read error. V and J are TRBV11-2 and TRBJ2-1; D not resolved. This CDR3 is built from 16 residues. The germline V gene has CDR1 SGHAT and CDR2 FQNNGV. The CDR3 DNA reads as TGTGCCAGCACCTTAGATCCAGAGAAATCCTACAATGAGCAGTTCTTC. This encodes CASTLDPEKSYNEQFF.

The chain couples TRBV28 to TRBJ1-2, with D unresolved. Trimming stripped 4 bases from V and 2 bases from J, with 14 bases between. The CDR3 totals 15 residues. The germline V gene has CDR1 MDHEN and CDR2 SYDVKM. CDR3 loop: CASSSPGGMNYGYTF. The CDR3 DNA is TGTGCCAGCAGTTCCCCAGGAGGGATGAACTATGGCTACACCTTC.

CDR3 nucleotide sequence: TGTGCCAGCAGACCCGACAGGGAGTCAACAGATACGCAGTATTTT. It encodes CASRPDRESTDTQYF. The chain is built from TRBV12-3 or TRBV12-4 and TRBJ2-3; 7 bases are a match to TRBD1. V shed 6 bases, J shed 3 bases, and the junction held 9 bases outside the gene matches. The CDR3 is made up of 15 amino acids.

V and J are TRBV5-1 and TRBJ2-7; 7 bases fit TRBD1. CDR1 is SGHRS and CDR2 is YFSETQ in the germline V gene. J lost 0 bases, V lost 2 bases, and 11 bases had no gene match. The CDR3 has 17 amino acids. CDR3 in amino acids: CASSFDRDHFSSYEQYF. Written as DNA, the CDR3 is TGCGCCAGCAGCTTCGACAGGGACCATTTCAGCTCCTACGAGCAGTACTTC.

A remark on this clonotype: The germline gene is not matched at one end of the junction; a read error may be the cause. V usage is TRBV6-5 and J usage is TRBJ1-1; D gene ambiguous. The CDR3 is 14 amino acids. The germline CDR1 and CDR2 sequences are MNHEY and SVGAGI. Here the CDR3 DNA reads TGTGCCAGCAGTTACTCGAGTGGAACCACTGAAGTCTTATTT. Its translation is CASSYSSGTTEVLF.

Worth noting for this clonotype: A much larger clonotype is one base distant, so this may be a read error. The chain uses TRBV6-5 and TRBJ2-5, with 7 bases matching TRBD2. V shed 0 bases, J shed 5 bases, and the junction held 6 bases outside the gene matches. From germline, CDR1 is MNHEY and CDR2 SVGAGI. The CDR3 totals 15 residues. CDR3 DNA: TGTGCCAGCAGTTACTCGACAAGGGAGGGGGAGACCCAGTACTTC. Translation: CASSYSTREGETQYF.

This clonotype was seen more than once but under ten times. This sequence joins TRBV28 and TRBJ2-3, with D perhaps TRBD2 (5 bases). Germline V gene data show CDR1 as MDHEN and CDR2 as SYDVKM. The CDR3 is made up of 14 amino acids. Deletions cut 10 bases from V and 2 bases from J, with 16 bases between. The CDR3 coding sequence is TGTGCCACCTCGAGGGAACCTCACACAGATACGCAGTATTTT. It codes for CATSREPHTDTQYF.

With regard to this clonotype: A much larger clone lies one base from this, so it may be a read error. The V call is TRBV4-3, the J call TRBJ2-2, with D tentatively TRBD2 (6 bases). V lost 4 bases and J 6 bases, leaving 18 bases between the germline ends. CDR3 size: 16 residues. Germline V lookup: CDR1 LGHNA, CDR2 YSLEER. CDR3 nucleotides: TGCGCCAGCAGCCGGGACTGGAGGCAGGGCCCCGGGGAGCTGTTTTTT. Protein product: CASSRDWRQGPGELFF.

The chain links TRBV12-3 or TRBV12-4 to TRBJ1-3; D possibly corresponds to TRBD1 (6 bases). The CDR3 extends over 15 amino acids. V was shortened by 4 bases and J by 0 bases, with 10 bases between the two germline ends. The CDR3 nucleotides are TGTGCCAGCAGTTATACAGGGAACTCTGGAAACACCATATATTTT. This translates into CASSYTGNSGNTIYF.